The entry below describes one T cell receptor (beta chain). The sample comes from a study of cytomegalovirus exposure and HLA in healthy donors. The PCR employed 60 Vbeta primers together with 13 Jbeta primers. Profiled with immunoSEQ multiplex PCR; TCRdb holds only in-frame clones, not every one. Among 160,000 or so clones listed, roughly 79% were seen once. The length of the CDR3 is 15 residues. Trimming cost V 4 bases and J 3 bases; bases outside gene matches: 4. The germline gives CDR1 SGDLS, CDR2 YYNGEE. The sequence was collected from a man aged 35-49 years in good health and CMV-seropositive. Sequences were obtained from PBMCs. V and J are TRBV9 and TRBJ1-5, with 10 bases that match TRBD1. In DNA form, the CDR3 reads TGTGCCAGCAGCACGACAGGGGGCGACAATCAGCCCCAGCATTTT. It codes for CASSTTGGDNQPQHF. Combining the CDR3 with reference TRBV9 and TRBJ1-5 gives the whole variable domain DSGVTQTPKHLITATGQRVTLRCSPRSGDLSVYWYQQSLDQGLQFLIQYYNGEERAKGNILERFSAQQFPDLHSELNLSSLELGDSALYFCASSTTGGDNQPQHFGDGTRLSIL.